One and the same sample provided the 26 T cell receptor beta chains below, sequenced in a study of blood T cell repertoires in COVID-19. Using immunoSEQ multiplex PCR, the repertoire was profiled, and TCRdb retains in-frame clones only, with some absent. The table shows some 150,000 clones, with around 87% occurring only once. The sample was peripheral blood. The receptor source for this set is a man younger than 35 with active or convalescent COVID-19.

The chain joins TRBV6-5 to TRBJ1-5; the D gene is possibly TRBD1 (6 bases). Deletions cut 6 bases from V and 0 bases from J, with 12 bases between. There are 15 residues in the CDR3. The germline V gene has CDR1 MNHEY and CDR2 SVGAGI. In DNA, the CDR3 is TGTGCCAGCAGCGGACAGCTAGGTAGCAATCAGCCCCAGCATTTT. Protein: CASSGQLGSNQPQHF.

This chain joins TRBV5-1 and TRBJ2-5; a weak D match, TRBD1 (6 bases). The CDR3 loop spans 12 amino acids. The V and J ends lost 4 bases and 5 bases respectively, with 9 bases between them. Germline values: CDR1 SGHRS, CDR2 YFSETQ. DNA for the CDR3: TGCGCCAGCAGCGGCCAGGGGGAGACCCAGTACTTC. Translating gives CASSGQGETQYF.

The genes are TRBV19 and TRBJ1-2, with D hard to call. The CDR3 spans 16 residues. V was shortened by 8 bases and J by 6 bases, with 25 bases between the two germline ends. CDR1 and CDR2 from the germline V gene are LNHDA and SQIVND (reference sequence). The CDR3 protein is CASSVPDLPRGHGYTF. CDR3 in DNA: TGTGCCAGTTCTGTGCCCGATCTCCCCCGGGGTCATGGCTACACCTTC.

The chain couples TRBV27 to TRBJ1-2; tentative D call: TRBD1 (5 bases). Germline V CDR1 and CDR2: MNHEY, SMNVEV (reference sequence). The CDR3 consists of 12 residues. V was trimmed by 2 bases and J by 6 bases, leaving 7 bases between them. CDR3 sequence: CASSLKGNGYTF. Written as DNA, the CDR3 is TGTGCCAGCAGTTTAAAGGGGAATGGCTACACCTTC.

This rearrangement joins TRBV5-4 to TRBJ2-2; D unclear. V dropped 1 base and J dropped 1 base, with 5 bases sitting between them. The CDR3 runs 14 residues. The germline CDR1 and CDR2 sequences are SGHNT and YYREEE (reference sequence). CDR3 residues: CASSLPKNTGELFF. The CDR3 DNA reads TGTGCCAGCAGCTTGCCCAAGAACACCGGGGAGCTGTTTTTT.

The V call is TRBV11-3, the J call TRBJ2-1; D unresolved. Germline CDR1 and CDR2: SGHNT and YENEEA. Trimming shortened V by 3 bases and J by 10 bases, and 13 bases separated the two germline ends. The CDR3 has 13 amino acids. CDR3: CASSFNMAGEQFF. DNA of the CDR3: TGTGCCAGCAGCTTTAATATGGCAGGAGAGCAGTTCTTC.

This sequence joins TRBV6-2 or TRBV6-3 and TRBJ2-7; 8 bases align to TRBD2. Germline CDR1 and CDR2: MNHEY and SVGEGT. CDR3 size: 12 residues. J gave up 6 bases and V 6 bases, and 4 bases lay outside the gene matches. DNA of the CDR3: TGTGCCAGCAGCCGCCGGGGGGGCGAGCAGTACGTC. Protein: CASSRRGGEQYV.

The J gene is TRBJ1-2, the V gene TRBV24-1; D not resolved. With 0 bases removed from V and 4 bases from J, the gap between germline ends came to 8 bases. CDR3 size: 14 residues. Germline loops: CDR1 KGHDR, CDR2 SFDVKD. The CDR3 loop reads CATSDLDTIYGYTF. The DNA for the CDR3 is TGTGCCACCAGTGATTTGGACACCATCTATGGCTACACCTTC.

The V and J genes are TRBV10-3 and TRBJ2-3; TRBD1 matches 8 bases. This CDR3 comprises 14 residues. After removal of 4 bases from V and 5 bases from J, the junction contained 5 bases not matched to a gene. Germline CDR1 and CDR2: ENHRY and SYGVKD. CDR3 in amino acids: CAISGTGSGDTQYF. The CDR3 nucleotides are TGTGCCATCAGTGGGACAGGGTCTGGAGATACGCAGTATTTT.

In this sample, this clone turned up a few times. This chain connects TRBV29-1 to TRBJ1-1; D is undetermined. This CDR3 has 12 amino acids. The germline V gene encodes CDR1 SQVTM and CDR2 ANQGSEA. V was clipped by 7 bases and J by 0 bases, with 9 bases between them. CDR3 region: CSAVALNTEAFF. The DNA for the CDR3 is TGCAGCGCCGTAGCGTTGAACACTGAAGCTTTCTTT.

The chain recombines TRBV7-9 with TRBJ1-1; 7 nucleotides match TRBD1. Germline loops: CDR1 SEHNR, CDR2 FQNEAQ (reference sequence). Germline trimming cut 4 bases from V and 3 bases from J; bases unmatched to any gene: 8. This CDR3 comprises 15 residues. The CDR3 DNA follows: TGTGCCAGCAGCTCCACAGGGGAGGCGCACACTGAAGCTTTCTTT. Protein sequence: CASSSTGEAHTEAFF.

The rearrangement joins TRBV19 to TRBJ2-7, with TRBD1 matching over 11 bases. CDR1 is LNHDA, CDR2 SQIVND, per germline (reference sequence). The CDR3 runs to 13 residues. V gave up 1 base and J gave up 9 bases; unmatched junction bases: 2. CDR3 bases: TGTGCCAGTAGTATAGGCGGGACAGGGGGGCAGTACTTC. It translates to CASSIGGTGGQYF.

V usage is TRBV10-3 and J usage is TRBJ1-2, with a possible D match to TRBD1 (5 bases). The CDR3 runs to 15 residues. V gave up 0 bases and J gave up 1 base, with 9 bases separating them. In germline, CDR1 is ENHRY, CDR2 SYGVKD. CDR3 loop: CAISESQGINYGYTF. In DNA form, the CDR3 reads TGTGCCATCAGTGAGTCCCAGGGCATTAACTATGGCTACACCTTC.

The chain has TRBV9 and TRBJ1-1; no clear D gene. CDR3 length: 13 residues. Trimming removed 5 bases at V and 1 base at J, with 9 bases between. In germline, CDR1 is SGDLS, CDR2 YYNGEE. The CDR3 spells CASRTPGNTEAFF. In nucleotides, the CDR3 is TGTGCCAGCAGAACCCCGGGGAACACTGAAGCTTTCTTT.

This clone occurred a few times. The gene calls are TRBV7-8 and TRBJ2-7; 7 bases line up with TRBD2. From germline, CDR1 is SGHVS and CDR2 FQNEAQ. The CDR3 runs to 16 residues. J was trimmed by 7 bases and V by 4 bases; bases with no gene match: 16. The CDR3 DNA follows: TGTGCCAGCAGCTCCGGCGGGAGTGCTATTCCGCGGGAGCAGTACTTC. It yields the protein CASSSGGSAIPREQYF.

The rearrangement joins TRBV11-3 to TRBJ1-3; no clear D. This CDR3 is built from 12 residues. The germline V and J ends were trimmed by 0 bases and 7 bases, with 4 bases remaining between them. Per the germline V gene, CDR1 is SGHNT and CDR2 is YENEEA. The CDR3 DNA reads TGTGCCAGCAGCTTAGAAGCTAACACCATATATTTT. Translation: CASSLEANTIYF.

The chain has TRBV5-6 and TRBJ1-1; D perhaps matches TRBD1 (5 bases). Between the trimmed V and J ends, which lost 4 bases and 3 bases, there was a span of 19 bases. This CDR3 contains 16 residues. Germline V gives CDR1 SGHDT, CDR2 YYEEEE. CDR3 residues: CASSQDGAGPYTEAFF. In nucleotides, the CDR3 is TGTGCCAGCAGCCAGGATGGGGCAGGTCCTTACACTGAAGCTTTCTTT.

The chain couples TRBV15 to TRBJ2-7; no clear D gene. Between the trimmed V and J ends, which lost 1 base and 4 bases, there was a span of 11 bases. Germline CDR1 LNHNV, CDR2 YYDKDF (reference sequence). The CDR3 extends over 14 amino acids. CDR3 in DNA: TGTGCCACCAGCAGAGCGGTCAGGTCTTACGAGCAGTACTTC. Translating gives CATSRAVRSYEQYF.

To note about this clone: A junction end diverges from the germline sequence, so it may reflect a read error. The chain employs TRBV14 and TRBJ1-5; 8 bases fit TRBD1. The V gene's germline CDR1 is SGHDN and CDR2 FVKESK. CDR3 length: 16 amino acids. DNA of the CDR3: TGTGCCAGCAGGTGCCGGGACAGGTCGGGCAATCAGCCTCAGCATTTT. This encodes CASRCRDRSGNQPQHF.

V usage is TRBV28 and J usage is TRBJ1-2, with D unresolved. Germline CDR1 is MDHEN and CDR2 is SYDVKM. The V gene lost 4 bases and the J gene lost 8 bases, with 8 bases spanning the gap. The CDR3 has 11 residues. The CDR3 bases are TGTGCCAGCAGTTCCAGACTCGGCTACACCTTC. It yields the protein CASSSRLGYTF.

The genes are TRBV11-3 and TRBJ2-7; D is unresolved. Germline lookup yields CDR1 SGHNT and CDR2 YENEEA. The CDR3 consists of 15 residues. The V gene lost 0 bases and the J gene lost 3 bases, with 12 bases spanning the gap. CDR3 nucleotide sequence: TGTGCCAGCAGCTTAGATAGGTATTCGGGCTACGAGCAGTACTTC. Translating it yields CASSLDRYSGYEQYF.

This clone was found a few times. The chain uses TRBV5-1 and TRBJ2-7; D is undetermined. Germline V gene sequence: CDR1 SGHRS, CDR2 YFSETQ. This CDR3 comprises 15 residues. V lost 2 bases, J lost 3 bases, and 15 bases lay in between. CDR3 bases: TGCGCCAGCAGCTTAGAGCCCCAGGCGTACTACGAGCAGTACTTC. Translated: CASSLEPQAYYEQYF.

The V gene is TRBV6-4, the J gene TRBJ1-1; no firm D call. This CDR3 has 13 residues. Trimming removed 5 bases from V and 4 bases from J, with 11 bases in between. The germline CDR1 and CDR2 sequences are MRHNA and SNTAGT. The CDR3 loop is CASSSKTGTEAFF. Here the CDR3 DNA reads TGTGCCAGCAGTTCTAAAACGGGCACTGAAGCTTTCTTT.

V and J are TRBV4-1 and TRBJ2-7; TRBD1 aligns across 12 bases. Germline V gene sequence: CDR1 MGHRA, CDR2 YSYEKL. The CDR3 has 19 residues. Trimming cost V 0 bases and J 4 bases; bases outside gene matches: 13. As DNA, the CDR3 is TGCGCCAGCAGCCAAGAGGGACAGGGGGCTACTATCGGGACTTACGAGCAGTACTTC. Translation gives CASSQEGQGATIGTYEQYF.

The J gene is TRBJ2-5, the V gene TRBV6-5; 7 bases fit TRBD2. Trimming cost V 6 bases and J 4 bases; bases outside gene matches: 8. In germline, CDR1 is MNHEY, CDR2 SVGAGI. This CDR3 is built from 14 residues. The CDR3 sequence: CASRPGLGGETQYF. In DNA, the CDR3 is TGTGCCAGCAGGCCTGGACTAGGCGGAGAGACCCAGTACTTC.

V and J are TRBV6-5 and TRBJ2-1; 8 nucleotides match TRBD2. This CDR3 has 15 amino acids. The trim removed 6 bases at V and 3 bases at J, leaving 7 bases unmatched. Germline loops: CDR1 MNHEY, CDR2 SVGAGI. The DNA of the CDR3 is TGTGCCAGCAGCAGCGGGAGAGGGGGCTACAATGAGCAGTTCTTC. Encoded protein: CASSSGRGGYNEQFF.